This TCR beta chain derives from a study of OX40 agonist ivuxolimab in advanced cancers. The data were produced by immunoSEQ multiplex PCR, yet TCRdb's version contains in-frame clones alone and is incomplete. The sample shows 45,000 or so clones, nearly 90% of them seen only once. Sequencing used CD4+ or CD8+ T cells sorted from blood, obtained in a trial of the OX40 agonist ivuxolimab. The receptor was isolated from an adult with an advanced solid tumor such as melanoma, head and neck, liver or kidney cancer.

This CDR3 reads CASSQGRDRSRQPQHF. The CDR3 nucleotides read TGCGCCAGCAGCCAAGGCCGGGACAGGTCGAGGCAGCCCCAGCATTTT. The genes are TRBV4-1 and TRBJ1-5; TRBD1 aligns across 8 bases. CDR3 size: 16 residues. Losses at the gene ends were 1 base for V and 7 bases for J; bases not matched to a gene: 9. Germline-derived CDR1 and CDR2 are MGHRA and YSYEKL.